This passage covers 4 T cell receptor beta chains from one sample sequenced in a study of early T cells in non-severe SARS-CoV-2 infection. TCRdb analysed the 5' RACE reads with MiXCR anew, one entry per CDR3 protein. The sample includes more than 65,000 distinct CDR3 sequences, approximately 4.5% seen only once; the top ten take 3% to 4.5%. This specimen consisted of whole blood, obtained at baseline. All receptors come from an adult who was a healthcare worker with PCR-confirmed SARS-CoV-2 infection or an uninfected control (not recorded which). The donor label of this sample is uncertain.

The genes are TRBV29-1 and TRBJ2-3; 8 nucleotides match TRBD2. This CDR3 contains 14 residues. Germline V CDR1 and CDR2: SQVTM, ANQGSEA. V shed 4 bases and J 4 bases; nucleotides not matched to a gene: 7. CDR3 amino acids: CSVGVAGQSDTQYF. In DNA, the CDR3 is TGCAGCGTTGGGGTAGCGGGGCAGTCAGATACGCAGTATTTT.

The chain joins TRBV11-2 to TRBJ1-1, with a tentative D call TRBD1 (5 bases). V was shortened by 5 bases and J by 1 base, with 11 bases between the two germline ends. CDR1 is SGHAT, CDR2 FQNNGV, per germline. This CDR3 spans 14 amino acids. The CDR3 sequence: CASSRVTGNTEAFF. The CDR3 coding sequence is TGTGCCAGCAGCCGCGTTACAGGGAACACTGAAGCTTTCTTT.

This clonotype was found a few times. This chain connects TRBV7-8 to TRBJ2-3, with D possibly matching TRBD1 (6 bases). The CDR3 length is 15 residues. V was trimmed by 2 bases and J by 0 bases, leaving 9 bases between them. Germline V gives CDR1 SGHVS, CDR2 FQNEAQ. CDR3 loop: CASSLIQGSTDTQYF. CDR3 DNA sequence: TGTGCCAGCAGCTTAATCCAGGGGAGCACAGATACGCAGTATTTT.

This clonotype appeared many times. This chain links TRBV5-1 with TRBJ2-6, with D perhaps TRBD1 (5 bases). Deletions cut 0 bases from V and 1 base from J, with 11 bases between. This CDR3 has 17 residues. Germline V gene lookup returns CDR1 SGHRS and CDR2 YFSETQ. The CDR3 bases are TGCGCCAGCAGCTTGGAGGCAGGGCCATCTGGGGCCAACGTCCTGACTTTC. Translation gives CASSLEAGPSGANVLTF.